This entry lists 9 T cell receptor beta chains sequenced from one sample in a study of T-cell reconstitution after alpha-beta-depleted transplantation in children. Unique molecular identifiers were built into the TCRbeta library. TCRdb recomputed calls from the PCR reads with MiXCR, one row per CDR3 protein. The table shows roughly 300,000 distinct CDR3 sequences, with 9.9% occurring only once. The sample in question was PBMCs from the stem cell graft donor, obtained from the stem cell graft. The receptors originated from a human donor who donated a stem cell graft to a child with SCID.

CDR3 loop: CASSIRPGGRVGGGVQPQHF. In nucleotides, the CDR3 is TGTGCCAGTAGTATACGCCCCGGAGGACGGGTAGGTGGGGGAGTTCAGCCCCAGCATTTT. The genes are TRBV19 and TRBJ1-5, with TRBD1 as a possible D gene (5 bases). V lost 2 bases and J lost 6, with 29 bases in between. Germline V gives CDR1 LNHDA, CDR2 SQIVND (reference sequence). The length of the CDR3 is 20 residues.

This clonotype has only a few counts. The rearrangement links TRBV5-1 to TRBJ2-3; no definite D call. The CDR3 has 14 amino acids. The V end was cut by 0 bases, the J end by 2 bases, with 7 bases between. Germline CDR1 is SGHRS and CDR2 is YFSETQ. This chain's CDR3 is CASSLEENTDTQYF. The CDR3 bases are TGCGCCAGCAGCTTGGAGGAAAACACAGATACGCAGTATTTT.

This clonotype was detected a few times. The DNA for the CDR3 is TGTGCCAGCAGGCGGGGGCAGGGGGTCCCAGATACGCAGTATTTT. Amino acids: CASRRGQGVPDTQYF. The rearrangement uses TRBV6-1 and TRBJ2-3; D assignment may be TRBD1 or TRBD2 (7 bases each). The CDR3 sequence is 15 residues long. Trimming removed 6 bases at V and 4 bases at J, with 17 bases between. Germline V gene sequence: CDR1 MNHNS, CDR2 SASEGT.

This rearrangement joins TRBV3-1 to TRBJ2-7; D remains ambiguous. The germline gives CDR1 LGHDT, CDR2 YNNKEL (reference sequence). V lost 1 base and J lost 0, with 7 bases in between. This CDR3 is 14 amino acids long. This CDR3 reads CASSQAGYSYEQYF. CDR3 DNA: TGTGCCAGCAGCCAAGCTGGGTACTCCTACGAGCAGTACTTC.

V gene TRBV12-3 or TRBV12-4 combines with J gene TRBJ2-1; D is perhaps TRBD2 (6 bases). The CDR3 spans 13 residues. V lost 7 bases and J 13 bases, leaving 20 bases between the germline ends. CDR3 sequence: CASTLARRMGQFF. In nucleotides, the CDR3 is TGTGCCAGCACGCTAGCGCGGCGGATGGGACAGTTCTTC.

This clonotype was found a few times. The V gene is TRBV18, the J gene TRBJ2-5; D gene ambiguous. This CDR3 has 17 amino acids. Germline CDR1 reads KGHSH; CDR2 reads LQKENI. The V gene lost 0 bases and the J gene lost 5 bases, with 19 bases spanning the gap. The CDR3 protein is CASSPPYKGGDDETQYF. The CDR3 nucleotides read TGTGCCAGCTCACCACCGTATAAGGGTGGCGACGACGAGACCCAGTACTTC.

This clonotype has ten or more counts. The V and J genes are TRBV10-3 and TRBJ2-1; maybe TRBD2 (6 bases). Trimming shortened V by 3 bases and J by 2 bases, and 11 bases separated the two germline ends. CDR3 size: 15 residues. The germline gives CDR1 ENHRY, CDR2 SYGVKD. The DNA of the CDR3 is TGTGCCATCAGTGACGGCGGGGCAGCCTACAATGAGCAGTTCTTC. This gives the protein CAISDGGAAYNEQFF.

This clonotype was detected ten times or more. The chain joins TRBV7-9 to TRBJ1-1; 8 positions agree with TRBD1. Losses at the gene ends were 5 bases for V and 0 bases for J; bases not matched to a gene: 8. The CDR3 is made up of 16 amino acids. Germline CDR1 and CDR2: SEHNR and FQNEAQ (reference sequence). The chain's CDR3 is CASSRDRGGLNTEAFF. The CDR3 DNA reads TGTGCCAGCAGCCGAGACAGGGGTGGATTGAACACTGAAGCTTTCTTT.

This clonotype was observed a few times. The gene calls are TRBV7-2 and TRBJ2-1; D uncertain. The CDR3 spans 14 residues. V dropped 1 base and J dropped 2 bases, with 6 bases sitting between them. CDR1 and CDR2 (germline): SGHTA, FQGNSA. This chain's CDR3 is CASSLVTAYNEQFF. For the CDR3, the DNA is TGTGCCAGCAGCTTAGTAACGGCCTACAATGAGCAGTTCTTC. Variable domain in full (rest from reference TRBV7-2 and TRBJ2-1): GAGVSQSPSNKVTEKGKDVELRCDPISGHTALYWYRQSLGQGLEFLIYFQGNSAPDKSGLPSDRFSAERTGGSVSTLTIQRTQQEDSAVYLCASSLVTAYNEQFFGPGTRLTVL.